This T cell receptor beta chain emerged from a study of cytomegalovirus exposure and HLA in healthy donors. Germline-derived CDR1 and CDR2 are SGHRS and YFSETQ. With 5 bases clipped from V and 4 bases from J, the junction kept 5 bases outside the gene matches. This CDR3 has 14 residues. When sampled, the donors appeared nominally healthy, though they likely had unrecorded immune exposures. About this clone itself: Its target is not known.

This PCR relied on a set of 60 Vbeta primers and 13 Jbeta primers. Using immunoSEQ multiplex PCR, the repertoire was profiled, and TCRdb retains in-frame clones only, with some absent. The sample lists roughly 100,000 clones, around 77% occurring once. Study results and caveats: Donors were assumed by presence/absence analyses to have roughly uniform sequencing depth. Association with HLA alleles at 0.05 false discovery rate was found for 17,000 or so TCR beta sequences in a later analysis.

The rearrangement uses TRBV5-1 and TRBJ1-3; TRBD1 agrees at 8 bases. This TCR came from a male donor in good health and CMV-seropositive. Sequenced material: PBMCs. The CDR3 coding sequence is TGCGCCAGCAGTTCAGGGGGCGCGGGAAACACCATATATTTT. It encodes CASSSGGAGNTIYF.